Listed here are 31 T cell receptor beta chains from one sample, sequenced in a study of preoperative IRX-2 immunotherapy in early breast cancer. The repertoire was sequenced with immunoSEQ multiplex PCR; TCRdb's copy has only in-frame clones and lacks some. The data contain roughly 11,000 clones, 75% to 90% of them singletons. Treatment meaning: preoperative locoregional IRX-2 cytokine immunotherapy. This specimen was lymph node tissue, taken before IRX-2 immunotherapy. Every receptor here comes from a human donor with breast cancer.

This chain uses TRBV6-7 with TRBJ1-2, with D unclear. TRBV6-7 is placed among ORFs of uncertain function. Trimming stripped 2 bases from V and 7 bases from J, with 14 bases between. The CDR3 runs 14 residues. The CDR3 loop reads CASSYLSGNGGYTF. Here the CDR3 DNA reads TGTGCCAGCAGTTACCTCTCGGGGAACGGTGGCTACACCTTC.

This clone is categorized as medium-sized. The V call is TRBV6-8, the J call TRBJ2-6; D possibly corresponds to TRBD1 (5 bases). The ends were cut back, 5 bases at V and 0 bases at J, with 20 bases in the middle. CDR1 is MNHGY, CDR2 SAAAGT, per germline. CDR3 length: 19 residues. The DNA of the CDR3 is TGTGCCAGCAGTAGGGGCGCAGGGCAACTTTTCTCTGGGGCCAACGTCCTGACTTTC. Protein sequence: CASSRGAGQLFSGANVLTF.

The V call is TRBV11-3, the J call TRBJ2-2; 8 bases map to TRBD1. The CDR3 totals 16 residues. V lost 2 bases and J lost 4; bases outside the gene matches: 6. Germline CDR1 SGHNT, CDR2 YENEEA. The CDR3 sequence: CASSLQGARGTGELFF. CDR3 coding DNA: TGTGCCAGCAGCTTACAGGGGGCGCGTGGCACCGGGGAGCTGTTTTTT. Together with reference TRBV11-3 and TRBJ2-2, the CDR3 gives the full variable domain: EAGVVQSPRYKIIEKKQPVAFWCNPISGHNTLYWYLQNLGQGPELLIRYENEEAVDDSQLPKDRFSAERLKGVDSTLKIQPAELGDSAVYLCASSLQGARGTGELFFGEGSRLTVL.

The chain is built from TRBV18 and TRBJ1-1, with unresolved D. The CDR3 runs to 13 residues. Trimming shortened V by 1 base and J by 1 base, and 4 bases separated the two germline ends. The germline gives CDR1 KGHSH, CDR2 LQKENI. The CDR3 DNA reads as TGTGCCAGCTCACCACGGGAGAACACTGAAGCTTTCTTT. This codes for CASSPRENTEAFF. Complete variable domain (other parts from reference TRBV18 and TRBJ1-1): NAGVMQNPRHLVRRRGQEARLRCSPMKGHSHVYWYRQLPEEGLKFMVYLQKENIIDESGMPKERFSAEFPKEGPSILRIQQVVRGDSAAYFCASSPRENTEAFFGQGTRLTVV.

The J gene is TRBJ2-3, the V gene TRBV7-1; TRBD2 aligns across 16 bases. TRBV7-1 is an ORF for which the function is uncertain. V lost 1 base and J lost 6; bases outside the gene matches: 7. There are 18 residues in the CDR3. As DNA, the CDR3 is TGTGCCAGCAGCTCAGGAGCCCCGGGACTAGCGGGAGGGGATACGCAGTATTTT. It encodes CASSSGAPGLAGGDTQYF.

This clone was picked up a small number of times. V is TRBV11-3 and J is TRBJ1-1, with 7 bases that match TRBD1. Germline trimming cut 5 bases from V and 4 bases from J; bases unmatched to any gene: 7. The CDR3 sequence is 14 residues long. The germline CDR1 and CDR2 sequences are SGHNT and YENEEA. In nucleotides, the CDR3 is TGTGCCAGCAGCCTCCAGGGGGGAAGCACTGAAGCTTTCTTT. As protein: CASSLQGGSTEAFF.

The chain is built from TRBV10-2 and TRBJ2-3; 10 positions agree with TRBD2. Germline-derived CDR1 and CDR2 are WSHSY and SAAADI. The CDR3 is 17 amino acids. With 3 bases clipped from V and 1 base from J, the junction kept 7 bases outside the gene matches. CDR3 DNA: TGCGCCAGCAGTGATGGGGCTAGCGGGAGTCGCACAGATACGCAGTATTTT. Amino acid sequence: CASSDGASGSRTDTQYF.

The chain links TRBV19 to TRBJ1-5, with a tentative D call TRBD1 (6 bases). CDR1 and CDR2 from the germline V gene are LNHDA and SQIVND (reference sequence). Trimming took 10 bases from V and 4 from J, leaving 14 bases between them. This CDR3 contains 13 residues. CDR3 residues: CANQYRDNQPQHF. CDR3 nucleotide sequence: TGTGCCAATCAATACAGGGATAATCAGCCCCAGCATTTT.

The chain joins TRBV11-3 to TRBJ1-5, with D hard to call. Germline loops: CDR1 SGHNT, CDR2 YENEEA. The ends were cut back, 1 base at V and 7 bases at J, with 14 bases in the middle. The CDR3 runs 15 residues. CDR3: CASSLGEGIRQPQHF. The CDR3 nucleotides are TGTGCCAGCAGCTTAGGTGAGGGAATCCGGCAGCCCCAGCATTTT. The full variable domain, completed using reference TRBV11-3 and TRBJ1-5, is EAGVVQSPRYKIIEKKQPVAFWCNPISGHNTLYWYLQNLGQGPELLIRYENEEAVDDSQLPKDRFSAERLKGVDSTLKIQPAELGDSAVYLCASSLGEGIRQPQHFGDGTRLSIL.

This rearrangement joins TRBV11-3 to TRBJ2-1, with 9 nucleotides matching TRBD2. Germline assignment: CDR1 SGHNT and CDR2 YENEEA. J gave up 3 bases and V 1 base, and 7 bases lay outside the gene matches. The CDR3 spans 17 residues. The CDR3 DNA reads TGTGCCAGCAGCTTAGGTCGCGGGAGGGCCATCTACAATGAGCAGTTCTTC. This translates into CASSLGRGRAIYNEQFF.

CDR3 sequence reads: CASTLQGGTEAFF. The CDR3 DNA is TGTGCCAGCACCCTACAGGGGGGCACTGAAGCTTTCTTT. This chain uses TRBV12-5 with TRBJ1-1, with 8 bases aligning to TRBD1. The CDR3 is made up of 13 amino acids. The germline gives CDR1 LGHNT, CDR2 FRNRAP.

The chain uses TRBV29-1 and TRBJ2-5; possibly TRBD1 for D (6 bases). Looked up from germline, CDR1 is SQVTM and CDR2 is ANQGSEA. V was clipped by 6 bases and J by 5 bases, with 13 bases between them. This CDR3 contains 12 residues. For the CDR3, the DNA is TGCAGCGTCCTACAGGGATCCGAGACCCAGTACTTC. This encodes CSVLQGSETQYF.

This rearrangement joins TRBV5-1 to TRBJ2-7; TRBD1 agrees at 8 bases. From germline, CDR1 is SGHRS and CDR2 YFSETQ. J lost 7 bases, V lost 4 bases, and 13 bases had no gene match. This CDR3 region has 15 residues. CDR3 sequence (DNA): TGCGCCAGCAGCCCCCGGGACAGGTCCCTAGGGGAGCAGTACTTC. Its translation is CASSPRDRSLGEQYF.

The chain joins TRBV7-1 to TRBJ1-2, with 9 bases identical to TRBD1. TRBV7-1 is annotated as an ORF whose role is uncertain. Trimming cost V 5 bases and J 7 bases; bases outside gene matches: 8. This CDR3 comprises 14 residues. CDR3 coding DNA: TGTGCCAGCAGCCCCGGACAGGGGTCGGGTGGCTACACCTTC. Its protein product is CASSPGQGSGGYTF.

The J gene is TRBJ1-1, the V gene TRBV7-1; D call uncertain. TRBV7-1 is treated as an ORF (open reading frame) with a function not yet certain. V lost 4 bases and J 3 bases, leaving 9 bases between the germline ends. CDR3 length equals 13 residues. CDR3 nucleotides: TGTGCCAGCAGCTTACCGGCGGACACTGAAGCTTTCTTT. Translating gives CASSLPADTEAFF.

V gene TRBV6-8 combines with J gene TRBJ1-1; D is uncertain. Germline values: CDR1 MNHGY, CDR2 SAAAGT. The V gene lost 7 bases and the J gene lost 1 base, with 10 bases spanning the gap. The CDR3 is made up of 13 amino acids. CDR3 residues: CASTPYENTEAFF. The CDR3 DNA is TGTGCCAGCACCCCCTATGAGAACACTGAAGCTTTCTTT.

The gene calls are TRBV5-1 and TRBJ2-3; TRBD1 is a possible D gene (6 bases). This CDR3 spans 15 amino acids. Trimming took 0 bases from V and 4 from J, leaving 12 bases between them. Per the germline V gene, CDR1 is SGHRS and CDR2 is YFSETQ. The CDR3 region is CASSLDTGTADTQYF. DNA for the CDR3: TGCGCCAGCAGCTTGGATACAGGGACCGCAGATACGCAGTATTTT.

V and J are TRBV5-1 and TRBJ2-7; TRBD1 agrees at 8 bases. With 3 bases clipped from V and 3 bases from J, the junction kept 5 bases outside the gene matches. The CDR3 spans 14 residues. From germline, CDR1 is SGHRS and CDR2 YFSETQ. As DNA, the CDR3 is TGCGCCAGCAGCTCCGGACAGGGAGACTACGAGCAGTACTTC. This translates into CASSSGQGDYEQYF.

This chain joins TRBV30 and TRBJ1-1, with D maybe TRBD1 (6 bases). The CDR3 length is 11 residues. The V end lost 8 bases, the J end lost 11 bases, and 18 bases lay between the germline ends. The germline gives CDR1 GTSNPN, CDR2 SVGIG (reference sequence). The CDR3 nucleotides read TGTGCCAGCAGTGCAGGGGATGGGGCTTTCTTT. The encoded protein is CASSAGDGAFF.

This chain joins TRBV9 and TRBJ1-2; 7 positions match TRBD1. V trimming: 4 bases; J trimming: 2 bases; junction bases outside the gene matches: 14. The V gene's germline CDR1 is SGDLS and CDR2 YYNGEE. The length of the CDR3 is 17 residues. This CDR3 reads CASSPGRQGVINYGYTF. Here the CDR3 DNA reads TGTGCCAGCAGCCCCGGACGGCAGGGGGTTATAAACTATGGCTACACCTTC.

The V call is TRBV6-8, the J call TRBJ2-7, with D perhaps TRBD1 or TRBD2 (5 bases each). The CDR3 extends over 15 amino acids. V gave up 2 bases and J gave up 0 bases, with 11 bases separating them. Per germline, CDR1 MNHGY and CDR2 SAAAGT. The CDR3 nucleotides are TGTGCCAGCAGTTACAGGGACGCTAGCTCCTACGAGCAGTACTTC. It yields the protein CASSYRDASSYEQYF.

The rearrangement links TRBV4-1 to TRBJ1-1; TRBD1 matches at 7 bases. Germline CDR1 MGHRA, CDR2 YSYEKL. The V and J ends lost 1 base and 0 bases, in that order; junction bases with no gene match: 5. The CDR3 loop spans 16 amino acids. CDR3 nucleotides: TGCGCCAGCAGCCAAGTGGGGGACAGACTGAACACTGAAGCTTTCTTT. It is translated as CASSQVGDRLNTEAFF.

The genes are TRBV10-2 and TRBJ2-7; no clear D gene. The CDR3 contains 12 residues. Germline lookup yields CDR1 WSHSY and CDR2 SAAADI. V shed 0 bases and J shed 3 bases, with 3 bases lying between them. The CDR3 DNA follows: TGCGCCAGCAGTGAGTCGTTCTACGAGCAGTACTTC. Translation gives CASSESFYEQYF.

The CDR3 region is CASSALSLGIYGYTF. The DNA of the CDR3 is TGTGCCAGCAGCGCTTTGAGCCTTGGGATCTATGGCTACACCTTC. The chain has TRBV7-7 and TRBJ1-2; D remains ambiguous. Germline V gives CDR1 SSHAT, CDR2 FNYEAQ (reference sequence). CDR3 length equals 15 residues. V shed 5 bases and J shed 4 bases, with 17 bases lying between them.

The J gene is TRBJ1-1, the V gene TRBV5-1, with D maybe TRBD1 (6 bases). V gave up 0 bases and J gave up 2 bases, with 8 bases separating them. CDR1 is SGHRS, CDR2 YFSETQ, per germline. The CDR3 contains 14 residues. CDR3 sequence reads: CASSLEGGNTEAFF. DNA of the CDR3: TGCGCCAGCAGCTTGGAGGGGGGTAACACTGAAGCTTTCTTT. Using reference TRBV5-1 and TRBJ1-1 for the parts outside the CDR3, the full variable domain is KAGVTQTPRYLIKTRGQQVTLSCSPISGHRSVSWYQQTPGQGLQFLFEYFSETQRNKGNFPGRFSGRQFSNSRSEMNVSTLELGDSALYLCASSLEGGNTEAFFGQGTRLTVV.

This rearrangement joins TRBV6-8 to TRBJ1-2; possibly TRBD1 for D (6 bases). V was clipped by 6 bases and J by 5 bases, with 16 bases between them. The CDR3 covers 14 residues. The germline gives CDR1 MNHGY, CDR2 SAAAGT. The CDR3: CASSPRGAGYGYTF. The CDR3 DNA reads TGTGCCAGCAGCCCCAGGGGCGCTGGGTATGGCTACACCTTC.

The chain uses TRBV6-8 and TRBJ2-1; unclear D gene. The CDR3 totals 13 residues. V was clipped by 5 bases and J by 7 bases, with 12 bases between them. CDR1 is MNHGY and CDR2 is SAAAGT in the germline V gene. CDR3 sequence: CASSPRLGNEQFF. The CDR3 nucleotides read TGTGCCAGCAGTCCAAGGTTGGGGAATGAGCAGTTCTTC.

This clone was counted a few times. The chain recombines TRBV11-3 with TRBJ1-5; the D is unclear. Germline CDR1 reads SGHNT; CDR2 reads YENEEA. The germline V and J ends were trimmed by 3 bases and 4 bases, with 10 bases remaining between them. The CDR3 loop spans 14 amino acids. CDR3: CASSLVAPNQPQHF. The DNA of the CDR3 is TGTGCCAGCAGCTTGGTAGCGCCTAATCAGCCCCAGCATTTT.

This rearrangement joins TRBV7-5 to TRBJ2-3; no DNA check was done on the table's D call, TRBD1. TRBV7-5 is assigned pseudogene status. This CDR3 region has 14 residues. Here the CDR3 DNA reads TGTGCCAGCAGCCCGGCCCAGGGAAAAGATACGCAGTATTTT. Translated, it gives CASSPAQGKDTQYF.

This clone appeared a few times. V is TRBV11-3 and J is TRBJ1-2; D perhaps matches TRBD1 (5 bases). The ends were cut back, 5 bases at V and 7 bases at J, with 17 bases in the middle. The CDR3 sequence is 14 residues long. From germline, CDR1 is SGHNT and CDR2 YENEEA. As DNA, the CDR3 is TGTGCCAGCAGCCCGGGGGGACGTCAAGGTGGCTACACCTTC. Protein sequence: CASSPGGRQGGYTF.

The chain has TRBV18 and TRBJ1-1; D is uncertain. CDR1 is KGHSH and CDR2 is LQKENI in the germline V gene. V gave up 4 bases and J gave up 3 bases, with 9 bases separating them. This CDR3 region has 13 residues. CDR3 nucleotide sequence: TGTGCCAGCTCACGGTCCACGGACACTGAAGCTTTCTTT. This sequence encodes CASSRSTDTEAFF.